These 23 T cell receptor beta chains came from one sample sequenced in a study of regulatory T cells in long-lasting Graves disease. Building of the TCR beta libraries involved iRepertoire HTBI primers and Arm-PCR of CDR3 regions. TCRdb passed the multiplex PCR reads through MiXCR, listing each CDR3 protein once. The table has 360,000 or so distinct CDR3 sequences, around 15% seen once. Time point given: newly diagnosed GD, antithyroid drugs for less than 3 months. From RNA extracted from PBMCs, the TCR library was made. The sample also formed part of further work on T cells in Graves' hyperthyroidism and ophthalmopathy.

Sample: peripheral blood mononuclear cells (PBMCs), taken at new diagnosis, from a patient treated with antithyroid drugs. Receptors were obtained from a man in his forties or fifties with Graves disease.

This clonotype was recorded at least ten times. The chain joins TRBV6-1 to TRBJ1-4; no clear D gene. The germline V gene encodes CDR1 MNHNS and CDR2 SASEGT. The CDR3 is 14 amino acids. V dropped 3 bases and J dropped 6 bases, with 11 bases sitting between them. The chain's CDR3 is CASSEQRGDEKLFF. DNA for the CDR3: TGTGCCAGCAGTGAGCAGCGAGGTGATGAAAAACTGTTTTTT.

This clonotype showed up many times. V and J are TRBV2 and TRBJ1-1; D not certain. The V and J ends lost 6 bases and 7 bases respectively, with 18 bases between them. Germline CDR1 is SNHLY and CDR2 is FYNNEI. This CDR3 is built from 14 residues. CDR3 in DNA: TGTGCCAGCAGCGATAAAGCTTCTCTCCTTGAAGCTTTCTTT. Encoded protein: CASSDKASLLEAFF.

At least ten counts were recorded for this clonotype. The rearrangement links TRBV28 to TRBJ1-2; maybe TRBD1 (5 bases). Trimming took off 5 bases at V and 4 bases at J, with 17 bases between the two ends. The CDR3 has 15 residues. Germline V gene data show CDR1 as MDHEN and CDR2 as SYDVKM. CDR3 amino acids: CASSPGTGEAYGYTF. CDR3 bases: TGTGCCAGCAGTCCCGGGACGGGGGAAGCCTATGGCTACACCTTC.

A few counts support this clonotype. The V gene is TRBV4-2, the J gene TRBJ2-5, with no clear D. The CDR3 has 15 amino acids. Looked up from germline, CDR1 is LGHNA and CDR2 is YNFKEQ. Trimming shortened V by 1 base and J by 0 bases, and 9 bases separated the two germline ends. The CDR3 coding sequence is TGTGCCAGCAGCCAAGTGGGCTCGTACCAAGAGACCCAGTACTTC. Residues: CASSQVGSYQETQYF.

As regards this clonotype: A much larger clone differs by one base, so this may be a read error. The genes are TRBV3-1 and TRBJ2-7; TRBD1 agrees at 7 bases. Germline CDR1 is LGHDT and CDR2 is YNNKEL (reference sequence). This CDR3 is built from 14 residues. The DNA of the CDR3 is TGTGCCAACAGCCAAGTGGACAGGAACGACGAGCAGTACTTC. The encoded protein is CANSQVDRNDEQYF.

V is TRBV7-8 and J is TRBJ1-1; D perhaps matches TRBD1 (6 bases). The ends were cut back, 1 base at V and 4 bases at J, with 13 bases in the middle. Germline V gene data show CDR1 as SGHVS and CDR2 as FQNEAQ. This CDR3 spans 15 amino acids. This CDR3 reads CASSLVLEGGTEAFF. DNA of the CDR3: TGTGCCAGCAGCTTAGTATTGGAGGGGGGCACTGAAGCTTTCTTT. The full variable domain, in which reference TRBV7-8 and TRBJ1-1 provide the parts outside the CDR3, is GAGVSQSPRYKVAKRGQDVALRCDPISGHVSLFWYQQALGQGPEFLTYFQNEAQLDKSGLPSDRFFAERPEGSVSTLKIQRTQQEDSAVYLCASSLVLEGGTEAFFGQGTRLTVV.

A few counts support this clonotype. V is TRBV5-4 and J is TRBJ2-7; 9 bases line up with TRBD1. CDR3 length equals 15 residues. The V segment lost 4 bases and the J segment 6 bases; nucleotides outside the gene matches: 11. CDR1 and CDR2 (germline): SGHNT, YYREEE (reference sequence). The CDR3 loop is CASSTSDRGFLEQYF. DNA for the CDR3: TGTGCCAGCAGCACATCGGACAGGGGCTTTCTCGAGCAGTACTTC.

This clonotype showed up just once. This chain uses TRBV28 with TRBJ1-5; D unresolved. The CDR3 has 12 residues. V lost 7 bases and J lost 6, with 10 bases in between. The V gene's germline CDR1 is MDHEN and CDR2 SYDVKM. CDR3: CASMGGVQPQHF. The DNA for the CDR3 is TGTGCCAGCATGGGTGGGGTTCAGCCCCAGCATTTT.

This clonotype was observed many times. The chain uses TRBV7-2 and TRBJ2-2; 8 bases match TRBD2. V trimming: 5 bases; J trimming: 7 bases; junction bases outside the gene matches: 9. The CDR3 contains 15 residues. Germline CDR1 and CDR2: SGHTA and FQGNSA. The CDR3 here is CASSPLRGGVGELFF. The DNA of the CDR3 is TGTGCCAGCAGCCCCCTCCGGGGGGGTGTCGGGGAGCTGTTTTTT.

This clonotype was recorded a few times. This sequence is one base from a far larger clone and is likely a read error. The chain uses TRBV7-9 and TRBJ2-7; 7 nucleotides align to TRBD2. Germline V gives CDR1 SEHNR, CDR2 FQNEAQ (reference sequence). Germline trimming cut 4 bases from V and 7 bases from J; bases unmatched to any gene: 13. CDR3 length: 15 amino acids. The DNA of the CDR3 is TGTGCCAGCAGCTGGGACTACGCAGGAATCAATGAGCAGTACTTC. This gives the protein CASSWDYAGINEQYF.

This clonotype has a handful of counts. This chain uses TRBV12-3 or TRBV12-4 with TRBJ2-2, with 8 bases that match TRBD2. Trimming cost V 5 bases and J 6 bases; bases outside gene matches: 5. This CDR3 region has 14 residues. The CDR3 loop reads CASSGTRVPGELFF. Here the CDR3 DNA reads TGTGCCAGCAGTGGGACTAGGGTACCCGGGGAGCTGTTTTTT.

To note about this clonotype: A much larger clone sits a single nucleotide away, making a read error possible. The chain joins TRBV20-1 to TRBJ2-1, with D uncertain. TRBJ2-5 matches the DNA end more closely, so the J call is doubtful. This CDR3 has 15 amino acids. Germline V lookup: CDR1 DFQATT, CDR2 SNEGSKA (reference sequence). CDR3 nucleotide sequence: TGCAGTGCTAGAGACGTTGGGGTTGGGCAAGAGACCCAGTACTTC. This translates into CSARDVGVGQETQYF.

This clonotype came up many times. This chain connects TRBV2 to TRBJ1-6, with D possibly TRBD1 on 6 matching bases. The CDR3 extends over 14 amino acids. V lost 5 bases and J lost 9, with 14 bases in between. From germline, CDR1 is SNHLY and CDR2 FYNNEI. The CDR3 protein is CASSKGGSGSPLHF. The CDR3 nucleotides read TGTGCCAGCAGTAAAGGGGGTTCTGGTTCACCCCTCCACTTT.

The sample holds many counts of this clonotype. This chain joins TRBV5-1 and TRBJ2-7; TRBD1 aligns across 7 bases. Germline assignment: CDR1 SGHRS and CDR2 YFSETQ. With V trimmed by 6 bases and J by 2 bases, 14 bases remained unmatched. The CDR3 length is 16 residues. CDR3 amino acids: CASKVSTVGTAYEQYF. In nucleotides, the CDR3 is TGCGCCAGCAAGGTGTCAACAGTGGGGACAGCCTACGAGCAGTACTTC.

The gene calls are TRBV28 and TRBJ1-5, with TRBD1 matching 12 bases. The CDR3 has 17 amino acids. The germline CDR1 and CDR2 sequences are MDHEN and SYDVKM. V lost 5 bases to trimming and J lost 4 bases; unmatched junction nucleotides: 9. Written as DNA, the CDR3 is TGTGCCAGCAGTATACCGGGACAGGGGGCTCGAAATCAGCCCCAGCATTTT. Amino acid sequence: CASSIPGQGARNQPQHF.

A word on this clonotype: The junction does not match germline at one end; this may be a read error. V usage is TRBV9 and J usage is TRBJ1-1; D remains unclear. Germline-derived CDR1 and CDR2 are SGDLS and YYNGEE. The CDR3 sequence is 11 residues long. The CDR3 spells CASSSTDGAFF. CDR3 bases: TGCGCCAGCAGCTCCACAGATGGAGCTTTCTTT.

This clonotype was recorded at least ten times. The rearrangement links TRBV29-1 to TRBJ2-1, with TRBD1 as a possible D gene (6 bases). The CDR3 consists of 12 residues. V gave up 3 bases and J gave up 7 bases, with 10 bases separating them. From germline, CDR1 is SQVTM and CDR2 ANQGSEA. This CDR3 reads CSVDLRGNEQFF. CDR3 DNA: TGCAGCGTTGACCTCAGGGGTAATGAGCAGTTCTTC.

Ten or more counts support this clonotype. The V gene is TRBV5-1, the J gene TRBJ1-1; D is unclear. V lost 0 bases, J lost 7 bases, and 13 bases lay in between. Germline V gene data show CDR1 as SGHRS and CDR2 as YFSETQ. The CDR3 covers 14 residues. Here the CDR3 DNA reads TGCGCCAGCAGCTTGGAAGGGCAAAACGGTGAAGCTTTCTTT. Translated, it gives CASSLEGQNGEAFF.

The rearrangement uses TRBV11-3 and TRBJ2-2; D possibly corresponds to TRBD2 (5 bases). V shed 5 bases and J shed 4 bases, with 11 bases lying between them. Germline CDR1 SGHNT, CDR2 YENEEA. The CDR3 contains 14 residues. The CDR3 bases are TGTGCCAGCAGCCAAAGAGGGTTCACCGGGGAGCTGTTTTTT. Encoded protein: CASSQRGFTGELFF. Full variable domain (outside the CDR3, taken from reference TRBV11-3 and TRBJ2-2): EAGVVQSPRYKIIEKKQPVAFWCNPISGHNTLYWYLQNLGQGPELLIRYENEEAVDDSQLPKDRFSAERLKGVDSTLKIQPAELGDSAVYLCASSQRGFTGELFFGEGSRLTVL.

This clonotype was counted at least ten times. The chain employs TRBV14 and TRBJ2-3; possibly TRBD1 for D (6 bases). The CDR3 spans 15 residues. The V gene lost 5 bases and the J gene lost 2 bases, with 14 bases spanning the gap. Looked up from germline, CDR1 is SGHDN and CDR2 is FVKESK. The CDR3 loop is CASSSLQGTTDTQYF. In nucleotides, the CDR3 is TGTGCCAGCAGCTCTCTCCAGGGGACCACAGATACGCAGTATTTT. Filled out from reference TRBV14 and TRBJ2-3, the complete variable domain reads EAGVTQFPSHSVIEKGQTVTLRCDPISGHDNLYWYRRVMGKEIKFLLHFVKESKQDESGMPNNRFLAERTGGTYSTLKVQPAELEDSGVYFCASSSLQGTTDTQYFGPGTRLTVL.

This clonotype was seen repeatedly, ten times or more. J is TRBJ1-5 and V is TRBV27, with 7 nucleotides matching TRBD1. CDR1 and CDR2 from the germline V gene are MNHEY and SMNVEV (reference sequence). CDR3 size: 16 residues. J lost 4 bases, V lost 3 bases, and 9 bases had no gene match. The CDR3 spells CASSLTRQGTNQPQHF. In nucleotides, the CDR3 is TGTGCCAGCAGTTTGACAAGACAGGGCACAAATCAGCCCCAGCATTTT.

This clonotype has at least ten counts. The chain recombines TRBV6-2 or TRBV6-3 with TRBJ1-1; D possibly corresponds to TRBD1 (6 bases). This CDR3 has 14 residues. Germline CDR1 is MNHEY and CDR2 is SVGEGT. V gave up 10 bases and J gave up 3 bases, with 18 bases separating them. The CDR3 region is CATLTQGNHTEAFF. In DNA, the CDR3 is TGTGCCACCCTTACTCAGGGGAATCACACTGAAGCTTTCTTT.

This clonotype was counted between two and nine times. The chain carries TRBV5-6 and TRBJ2-7; perhaps TRBD2 as D (7 bases). Germline V gene lookup returns CDR1 SGHDT and CDR2 YYEEEE. The CDR3 extends over 14 amino acids. V was shortened by 2 bases and J by 5 bases, with 14 bases between the two germline ends. The CDR3 DNA reads TGTGCCAGCAGCTTCGGCAGGGGAGGGGACGAGCAGTACTTC. It specifies CASSFGRGGDEQYF.